This T cell receptor (beta chain) was captured by sequencing in a study of shared clonotypes between healthy human individuals. In the study overall: A couple of women and a few men aged 18 to 49 served as donors.

Donors comprised only Caucasian adults living in Nashville, Tennessee. Researchers ran the assay at a deep level. TCRdb keeps only in-frame clones here, not all; method: immunoSEQ multiplex PCR. The table includes 1,500,000 or so clones, approximately 98.5% detected once. The source is a young man in good health. What was sequenced was naive CD4+ T cells sorted from blood. The subset was: CD45RA+ positively selected.

CDR3 residues: CASSLSFGNTIYF. The CDR3 bases are TGTGCCAGCAGCTTGTCCTTTGGAAACACCATATATTTT. The chain couples TRBV5-6 to TRBJ1-3; D remains ambiguous. CDR1 and CDR2 from the germline V gene are SGHDT and YYEEEE. The ends were cut back, 1 base at V and 3 bases at J, with 5 bases in the middle. CDR3 length: 13 residues.